These T cell receptor beta chains were read from a single sample in a study of T cell responses to AZD1222 COVID-19 vaccine. Sequenced by immunoSEQ multiplex PCR; TCRdb stores in-frame clones only, minus some. The sample includes some 170,000 clones, 92% of them seen just once. Sequences were derived from peripheral blood, sampled on day 0 of MenACWY control vaccination. The origin of the receptors is an adult in good health. Each CDR3 is given without its conserved first and last residue.

j_call v_call cdr3_aa
TRBJ1-3 TRBV7-9 ASSLTAGPGSVSGNTIY
TRBJ2-5 TRBV6-1 ASSEVPGSRETQY
TRBJ2-1 TRBV11-3 ASSPNNLAGNEQF
TRBJ1-1 TRBV30 AWSAPGGTEAF
TRBJ2-6 TRBV28 ASTTGSGANVLT
TRBJ2-1 TRBV9 ASSVGSSQSYNEQF
TRBJ2-7 TRBV2 ASSEARTPYEQY
TRBJ1-5 TRBV28 ASSLIGADQPQH
TRBJ1-2 TRBV5-5 ASSLGRQGAYGYT
TRBJ1-2 TRBV7-9 ASSLQGDGGYT
TRBJ2-5 TRBV30 AWSVRQGAAASWRQTQY
TRBJ1-5 TRBV6-5 ASTPGRASNQPQH
TRBJ2-2 TRBV7-3 ASSSRTETLTGELF
TRBJ2-2 TRBV19 ASSISTGNTGELF
TRBJ2-7 TRBV18 ASSLWAEQY
TRBJ2-1 TRBV3-1/TRBV3-2 ASSQGLEQF
TRBJ1-2 TRBV28 ASSLGQADGYT
TRBJ2-5 TRBV3-1/TRBV3-2 ASSQVRLAAGALGETQY
TRBJ1-6 TRBV5-1 ASSAQGGRSAISPLH
TRBJ1-2 TRBV19 ASTPRGTNYGYT
TRBJ1-4 TRBV29-1 SVVDGWGNEKLF
TRBJ2-5 TRBV18 ASSPVTTQETQY
TRBJ1-3 TRBV5-4 ASSFGQGRIGNTIY
TRBJ2-1 TRBV15 ATSRVTGSSYNEQF
TRBJ2-6 TRBV27 ASNPQGTGGTGANVLT
TRBJ2-1 TRBV7-7 ASRDGTSGHNEQF
TRBJ2-5 TRBV19 ASSIGDRGWQETQY